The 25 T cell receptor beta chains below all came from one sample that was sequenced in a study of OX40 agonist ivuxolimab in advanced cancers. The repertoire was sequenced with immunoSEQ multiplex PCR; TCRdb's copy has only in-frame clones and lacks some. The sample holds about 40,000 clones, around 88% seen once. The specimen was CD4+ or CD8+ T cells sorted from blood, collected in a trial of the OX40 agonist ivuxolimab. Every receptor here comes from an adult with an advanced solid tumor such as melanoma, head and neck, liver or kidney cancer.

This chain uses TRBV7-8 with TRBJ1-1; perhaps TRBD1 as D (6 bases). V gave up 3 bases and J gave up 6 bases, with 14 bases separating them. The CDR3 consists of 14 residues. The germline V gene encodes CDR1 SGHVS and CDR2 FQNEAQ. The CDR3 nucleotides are TGTGCCAGCAGCTTGGGGGGCCGTGGAGCTGAAGCTTTCTTT. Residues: CASSLGGRGAEAFF.

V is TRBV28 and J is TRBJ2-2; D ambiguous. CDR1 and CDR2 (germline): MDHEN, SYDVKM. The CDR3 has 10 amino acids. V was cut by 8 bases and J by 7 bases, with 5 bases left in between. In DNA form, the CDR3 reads TGTGCCAGCGGCCACGGGGAGCTGTTTTTT. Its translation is CASGHGELFF.

The CDR3 region is CASSGARLGYGYTF. Written as DNA, the CDR3 is TGTGCCAGCAGCGGAGCCCGACTTGGCTATGGCTACACCTTC. The rearrangement joins TRBV9 to TRBJ1-2; unclear D gene. Germline lookup yields CDR1 SGDLS and CDR2 YYNGEE. The CDR3 runs to 14 residues. The germline V and J ends were trimmed by 3 bases and 4 bases, with 13 bases remaining between them.

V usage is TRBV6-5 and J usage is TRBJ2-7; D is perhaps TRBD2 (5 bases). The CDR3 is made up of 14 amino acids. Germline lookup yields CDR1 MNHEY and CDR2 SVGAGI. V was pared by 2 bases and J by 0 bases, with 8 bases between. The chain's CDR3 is CASSYLGDSYEQYF. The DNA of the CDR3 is TGTGCCAGCAGTTACCTCGGGGACTCCTACGAGCAGTACTTC.

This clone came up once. The DNA for the CDR3 is TGTGCCAGCAGCTTAGATCGGGGACAGGGGCACTCCGAGCAGTACTTC. Translation: CASSLDRGQGHSEQYF. This chain uses TRBV11-2 with TRBJ2-5, with 10 bases lining up with TRBD1. The J call is uncertain, as TRBJ2-7 better fits the DNA end. CDR3 length: 16 amino acids. Germline CDR1 is SGHAT and CDR2 is FQNNGV.

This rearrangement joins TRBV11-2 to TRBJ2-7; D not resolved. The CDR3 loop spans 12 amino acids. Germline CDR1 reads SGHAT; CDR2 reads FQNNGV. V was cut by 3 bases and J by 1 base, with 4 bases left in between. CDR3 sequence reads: CASSFPSYEQYF. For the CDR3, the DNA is TGTGCCAGCAGCTTCCCTTCCTACGAGCAGTACTTC. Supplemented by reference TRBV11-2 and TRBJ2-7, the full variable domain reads EAGVAQSPRYKIIEKRQSVAFWCNPISGHATLYWYQQILGQGPKLLIQFQNNGVVDDSQLPKDRFSAERLKGVDSTLKIQPAKLEDSAVYLCASSFPSYEQYFGPGTRLTVT.

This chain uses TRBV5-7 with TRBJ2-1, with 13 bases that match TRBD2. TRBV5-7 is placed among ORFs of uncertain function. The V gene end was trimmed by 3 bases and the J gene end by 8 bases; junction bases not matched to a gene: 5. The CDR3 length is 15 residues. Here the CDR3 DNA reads TGTGCCAGCAGCTCCACTAGCGGGAGGGTTCATGAGCAGTTCTTC. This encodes CASSSTSGRVHEQFF.

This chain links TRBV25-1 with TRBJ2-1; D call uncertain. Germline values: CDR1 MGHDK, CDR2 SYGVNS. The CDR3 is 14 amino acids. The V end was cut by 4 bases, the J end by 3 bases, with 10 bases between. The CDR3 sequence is CASSGLEFYNEQFF. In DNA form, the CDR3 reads TGTGCCAGCAGTGGGCTAGAGTTCTACAATGAGCAGTTCTTC.

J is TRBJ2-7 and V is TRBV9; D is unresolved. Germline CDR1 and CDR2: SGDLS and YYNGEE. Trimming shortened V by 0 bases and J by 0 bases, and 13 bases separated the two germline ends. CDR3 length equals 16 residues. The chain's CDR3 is CASSVVGTASSYEQYF. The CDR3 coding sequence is TGTGCCAGCAGCGTAGTAGGAACAGCCTCCTCCTACGAGCAGTACTTC.

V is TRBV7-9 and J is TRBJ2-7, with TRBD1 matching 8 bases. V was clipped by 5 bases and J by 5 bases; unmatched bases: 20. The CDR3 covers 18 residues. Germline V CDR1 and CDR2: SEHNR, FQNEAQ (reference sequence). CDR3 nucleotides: TGTGCCAGCAGCATACTCCAACCGGGACAGGCCCTTCTGGACGAGCAGTACTTC. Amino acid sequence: CASSILQPGQALLDEQYF.

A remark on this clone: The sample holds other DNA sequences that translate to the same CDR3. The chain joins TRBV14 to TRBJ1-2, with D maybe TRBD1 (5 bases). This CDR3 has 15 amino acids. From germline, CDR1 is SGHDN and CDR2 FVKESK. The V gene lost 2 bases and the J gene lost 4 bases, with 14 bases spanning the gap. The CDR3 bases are TGTGCCAGCAGCCAATATGCCGGGACCTCCTATGGCTACACCTTC. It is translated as CASSQYAGTSYGYTF.

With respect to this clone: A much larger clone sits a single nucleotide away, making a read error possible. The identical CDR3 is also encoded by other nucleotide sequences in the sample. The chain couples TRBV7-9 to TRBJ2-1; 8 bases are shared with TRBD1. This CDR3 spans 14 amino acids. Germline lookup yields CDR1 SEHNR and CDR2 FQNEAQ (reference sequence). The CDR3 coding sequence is TGTGCCAGCAGGCCCGGACAGGGTCCTAATGAACAGTTCTTC. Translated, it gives CASRPGQGPNEQFF.

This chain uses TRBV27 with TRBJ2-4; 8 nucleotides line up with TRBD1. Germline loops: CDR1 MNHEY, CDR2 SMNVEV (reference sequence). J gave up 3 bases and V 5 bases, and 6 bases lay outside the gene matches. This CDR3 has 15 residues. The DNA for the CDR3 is TGTGCCAGCAGTCCGACAGGGGAAGGCAAAAACATTCAGTACTTC. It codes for CASSPTGEGKNIQYF.

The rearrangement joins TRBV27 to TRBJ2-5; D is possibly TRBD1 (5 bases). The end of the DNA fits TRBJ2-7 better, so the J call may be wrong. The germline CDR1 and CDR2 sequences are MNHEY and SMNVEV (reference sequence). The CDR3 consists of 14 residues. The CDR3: CASSLFQGPYEQYF. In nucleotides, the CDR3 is TGTGCCAGCAGTTTATTTCAGGGCCCCTACGAGCAGTACTTC.

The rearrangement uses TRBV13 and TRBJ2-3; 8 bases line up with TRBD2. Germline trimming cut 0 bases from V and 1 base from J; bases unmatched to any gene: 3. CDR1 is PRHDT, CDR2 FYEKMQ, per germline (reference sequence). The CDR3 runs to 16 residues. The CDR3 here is CASSLGLAGRTDTQYF. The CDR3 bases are TGTGCCAGCAGCTTAGGCTTAGCGGGACGCACAGATACGCAGTATTTT.

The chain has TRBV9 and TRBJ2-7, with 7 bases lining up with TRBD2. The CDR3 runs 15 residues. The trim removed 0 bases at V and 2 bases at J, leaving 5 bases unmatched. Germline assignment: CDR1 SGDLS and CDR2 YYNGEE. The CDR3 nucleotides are TGTGCCAGCAGCGTAGGGGCTAGCGGTACCTACGAGCAGTACTTC. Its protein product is CASSVGASGTYEQYF.

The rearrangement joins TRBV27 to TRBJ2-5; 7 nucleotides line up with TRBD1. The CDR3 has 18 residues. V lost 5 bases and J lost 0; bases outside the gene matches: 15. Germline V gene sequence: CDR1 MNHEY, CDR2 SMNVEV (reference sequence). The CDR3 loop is CASSAGTAKYQHQETQYF. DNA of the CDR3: TGTGCCAGCAGTGCAGGGACAGCAAAATACCAACACCAAGAGACCCAGTACTTC.

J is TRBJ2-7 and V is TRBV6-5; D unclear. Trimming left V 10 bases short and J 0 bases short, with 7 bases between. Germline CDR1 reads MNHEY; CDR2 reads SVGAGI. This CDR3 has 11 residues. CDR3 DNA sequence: TGTGCCACTAGATCCTCCTACGAGCAGTACTTC. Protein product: CATRSSYEQYF.

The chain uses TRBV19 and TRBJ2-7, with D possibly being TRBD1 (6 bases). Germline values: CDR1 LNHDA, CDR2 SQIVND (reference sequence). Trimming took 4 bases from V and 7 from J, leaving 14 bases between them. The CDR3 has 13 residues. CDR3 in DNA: TGTGCCAGTAGTACGACAGGTAGTGGAGAGCAGTACTTC. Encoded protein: CASSTTGSGEQYF. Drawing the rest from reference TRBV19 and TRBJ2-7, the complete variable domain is DGGITQSPKYLFRKEGQNVTLSCEQNLNHDAMYWYRQDPGQGLRLIYYSQIVNDFQKGDIAEGYSVSREKKESFPLTVTSAQKNPTAFYLCASSTTGSGEQYFGPGTRLTVT.

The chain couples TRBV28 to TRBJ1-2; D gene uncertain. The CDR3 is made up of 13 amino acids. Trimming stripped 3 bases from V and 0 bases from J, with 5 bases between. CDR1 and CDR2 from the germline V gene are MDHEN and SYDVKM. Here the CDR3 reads CASSLSANYGYTF. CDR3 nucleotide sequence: TGTGCCAGCAGTTTGTCGGCTAACTATGGCTACACCTTC.

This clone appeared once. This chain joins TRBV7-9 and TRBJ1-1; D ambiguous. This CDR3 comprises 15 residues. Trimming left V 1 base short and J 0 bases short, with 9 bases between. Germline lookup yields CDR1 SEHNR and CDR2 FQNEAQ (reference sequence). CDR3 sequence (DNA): TGTGCCAGCAGCTTAGGTCTTGGTGTGAACACTGAAGCTTTCTTT. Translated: CASSLGLGVNTEAFF.

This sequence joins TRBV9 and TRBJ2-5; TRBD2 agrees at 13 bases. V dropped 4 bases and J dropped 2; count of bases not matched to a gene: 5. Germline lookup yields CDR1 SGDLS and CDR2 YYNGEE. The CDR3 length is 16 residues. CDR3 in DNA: TGTGCCAGCAGCACGGGACTAGCGGGACCACAAGAGACCCAGTACTTC. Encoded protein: CASSTGLAGPQETQYF.

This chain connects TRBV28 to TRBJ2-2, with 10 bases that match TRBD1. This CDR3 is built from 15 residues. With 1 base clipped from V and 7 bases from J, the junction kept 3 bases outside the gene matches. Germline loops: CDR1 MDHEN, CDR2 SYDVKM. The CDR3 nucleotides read TGTGCCAGCAGTTTATCGACAGGGGGCCTCGGGGAGCTGTTTTTT. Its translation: CASSLSTGGLGELFF.

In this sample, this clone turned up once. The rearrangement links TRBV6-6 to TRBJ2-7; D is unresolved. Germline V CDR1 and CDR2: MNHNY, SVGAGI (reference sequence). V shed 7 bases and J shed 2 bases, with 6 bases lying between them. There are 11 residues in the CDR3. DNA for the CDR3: TGTGCCAGCACCGAAGCCTACGAGCAGTACTTC. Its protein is CASTEAYEQYF.

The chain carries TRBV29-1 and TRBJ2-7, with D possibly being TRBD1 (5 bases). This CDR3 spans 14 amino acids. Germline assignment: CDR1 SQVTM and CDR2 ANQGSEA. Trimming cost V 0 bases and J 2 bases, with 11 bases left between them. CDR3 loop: CSVEDTQGTYEQYF. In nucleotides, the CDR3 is TGCAGCGTTGAAGATACTCAGGGAACCTACGAGCAGTACTTC.